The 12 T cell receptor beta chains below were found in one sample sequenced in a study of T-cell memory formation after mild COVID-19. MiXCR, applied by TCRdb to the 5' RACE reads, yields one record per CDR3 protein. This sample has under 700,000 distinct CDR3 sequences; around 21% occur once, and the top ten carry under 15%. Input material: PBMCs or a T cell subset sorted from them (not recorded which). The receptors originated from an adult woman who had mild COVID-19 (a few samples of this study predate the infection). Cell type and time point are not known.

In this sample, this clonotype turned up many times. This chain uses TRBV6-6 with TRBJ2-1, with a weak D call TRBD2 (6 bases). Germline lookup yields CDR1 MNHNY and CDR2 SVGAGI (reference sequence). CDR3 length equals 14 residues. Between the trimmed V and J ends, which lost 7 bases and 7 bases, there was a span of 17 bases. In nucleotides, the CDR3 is TGTGCCAGCACAATAGCGGCCTCAGGGAATGAGCAGTTCTTC. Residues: CASTIAASGNEQFF.

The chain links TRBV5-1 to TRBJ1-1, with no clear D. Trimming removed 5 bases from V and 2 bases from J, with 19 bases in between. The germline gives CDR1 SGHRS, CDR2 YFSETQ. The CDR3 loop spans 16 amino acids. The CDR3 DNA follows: TGCGCCAGCAGGAAGACAACCCGGCTACAAAACACTGAAGCTTTCTTT. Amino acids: CASRKTTRLQNTEAFF.

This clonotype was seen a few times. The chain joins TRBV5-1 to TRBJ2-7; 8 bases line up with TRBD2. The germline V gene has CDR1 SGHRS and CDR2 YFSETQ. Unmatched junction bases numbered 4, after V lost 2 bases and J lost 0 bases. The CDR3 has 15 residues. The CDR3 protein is CASSFYAGGSYEQYF. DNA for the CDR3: TGCGCCAGCAGCTTTTACGCGGGGGGCTCCTACGAGCAGTACTTC.

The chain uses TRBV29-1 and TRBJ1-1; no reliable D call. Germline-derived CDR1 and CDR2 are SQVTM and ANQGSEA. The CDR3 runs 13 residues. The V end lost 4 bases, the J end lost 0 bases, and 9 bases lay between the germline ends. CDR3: CSVVTALNTEAFF. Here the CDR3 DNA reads TGCAGCGTTGTAACAGCGCTGAACACTGAAGCTTTCTTT.

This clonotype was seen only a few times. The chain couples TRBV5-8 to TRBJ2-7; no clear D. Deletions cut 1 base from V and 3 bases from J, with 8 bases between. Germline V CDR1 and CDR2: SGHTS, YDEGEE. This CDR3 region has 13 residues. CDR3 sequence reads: CASSLSPDYEQYF. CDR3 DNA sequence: TGTGCCAGCAGCTTGTCCCCGGACTACGAGCAGTACTTC.

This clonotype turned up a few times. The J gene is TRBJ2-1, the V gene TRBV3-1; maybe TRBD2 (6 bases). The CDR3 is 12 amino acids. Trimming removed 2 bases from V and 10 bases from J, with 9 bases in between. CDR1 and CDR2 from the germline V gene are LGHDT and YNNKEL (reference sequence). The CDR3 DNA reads TGTGCCAGCAGCCAACCGGCGGGGGAGCAGTTCTTC. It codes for CASSQPAGEQFF.

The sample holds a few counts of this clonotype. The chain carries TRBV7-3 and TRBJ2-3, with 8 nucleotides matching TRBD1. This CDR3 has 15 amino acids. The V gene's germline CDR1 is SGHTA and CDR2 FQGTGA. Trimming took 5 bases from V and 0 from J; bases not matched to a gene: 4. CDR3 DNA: TGTGCCAGCAGCCGGAGACAGGGGAGCACAGATACGCAGTATTTT. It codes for CASSRRQGSTDTQYF.

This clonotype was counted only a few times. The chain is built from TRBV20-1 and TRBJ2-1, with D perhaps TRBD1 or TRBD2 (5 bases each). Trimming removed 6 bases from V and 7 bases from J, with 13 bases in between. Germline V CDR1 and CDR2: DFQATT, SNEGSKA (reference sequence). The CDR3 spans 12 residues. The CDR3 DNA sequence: TGCAGTGCGACCGGGACCAAGAATGAGCAGTTCTTC. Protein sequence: CSATGTKNEQFF.

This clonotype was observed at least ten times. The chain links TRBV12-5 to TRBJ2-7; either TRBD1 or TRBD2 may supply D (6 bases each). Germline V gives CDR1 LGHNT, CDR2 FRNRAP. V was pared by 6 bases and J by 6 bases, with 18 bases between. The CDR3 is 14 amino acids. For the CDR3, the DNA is TGTGCTAGTGGGTTCTCCGGGGGACATACCGAGCAGTACTTC. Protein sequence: CASGFSGGHTEQYF.

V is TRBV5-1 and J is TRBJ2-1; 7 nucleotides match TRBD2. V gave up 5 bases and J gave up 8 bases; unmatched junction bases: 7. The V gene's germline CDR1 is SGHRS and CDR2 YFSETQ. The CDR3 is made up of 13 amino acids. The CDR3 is CASRGLVKDEQFF. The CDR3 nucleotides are TGCGCCAGCAGAGGACTAGTGAAGGATGAGCAGTTCTTC.

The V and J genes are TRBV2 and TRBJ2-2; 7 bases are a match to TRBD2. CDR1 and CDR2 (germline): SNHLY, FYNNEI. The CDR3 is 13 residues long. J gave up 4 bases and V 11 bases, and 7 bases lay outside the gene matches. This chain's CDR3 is CASSSGPTGELFF. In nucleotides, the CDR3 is TGTGCCTCCTCTAGCGGACCCACCGGGGAGCTGTTTTTT.

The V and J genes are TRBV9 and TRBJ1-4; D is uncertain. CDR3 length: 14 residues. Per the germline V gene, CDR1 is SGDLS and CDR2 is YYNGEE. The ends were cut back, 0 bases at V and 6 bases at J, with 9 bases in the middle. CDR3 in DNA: TGTGCCAGCAGCGTAGGGTCGAGGGATGAAAAACTGTTTTTT. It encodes CASSVGSRDEKLFF.